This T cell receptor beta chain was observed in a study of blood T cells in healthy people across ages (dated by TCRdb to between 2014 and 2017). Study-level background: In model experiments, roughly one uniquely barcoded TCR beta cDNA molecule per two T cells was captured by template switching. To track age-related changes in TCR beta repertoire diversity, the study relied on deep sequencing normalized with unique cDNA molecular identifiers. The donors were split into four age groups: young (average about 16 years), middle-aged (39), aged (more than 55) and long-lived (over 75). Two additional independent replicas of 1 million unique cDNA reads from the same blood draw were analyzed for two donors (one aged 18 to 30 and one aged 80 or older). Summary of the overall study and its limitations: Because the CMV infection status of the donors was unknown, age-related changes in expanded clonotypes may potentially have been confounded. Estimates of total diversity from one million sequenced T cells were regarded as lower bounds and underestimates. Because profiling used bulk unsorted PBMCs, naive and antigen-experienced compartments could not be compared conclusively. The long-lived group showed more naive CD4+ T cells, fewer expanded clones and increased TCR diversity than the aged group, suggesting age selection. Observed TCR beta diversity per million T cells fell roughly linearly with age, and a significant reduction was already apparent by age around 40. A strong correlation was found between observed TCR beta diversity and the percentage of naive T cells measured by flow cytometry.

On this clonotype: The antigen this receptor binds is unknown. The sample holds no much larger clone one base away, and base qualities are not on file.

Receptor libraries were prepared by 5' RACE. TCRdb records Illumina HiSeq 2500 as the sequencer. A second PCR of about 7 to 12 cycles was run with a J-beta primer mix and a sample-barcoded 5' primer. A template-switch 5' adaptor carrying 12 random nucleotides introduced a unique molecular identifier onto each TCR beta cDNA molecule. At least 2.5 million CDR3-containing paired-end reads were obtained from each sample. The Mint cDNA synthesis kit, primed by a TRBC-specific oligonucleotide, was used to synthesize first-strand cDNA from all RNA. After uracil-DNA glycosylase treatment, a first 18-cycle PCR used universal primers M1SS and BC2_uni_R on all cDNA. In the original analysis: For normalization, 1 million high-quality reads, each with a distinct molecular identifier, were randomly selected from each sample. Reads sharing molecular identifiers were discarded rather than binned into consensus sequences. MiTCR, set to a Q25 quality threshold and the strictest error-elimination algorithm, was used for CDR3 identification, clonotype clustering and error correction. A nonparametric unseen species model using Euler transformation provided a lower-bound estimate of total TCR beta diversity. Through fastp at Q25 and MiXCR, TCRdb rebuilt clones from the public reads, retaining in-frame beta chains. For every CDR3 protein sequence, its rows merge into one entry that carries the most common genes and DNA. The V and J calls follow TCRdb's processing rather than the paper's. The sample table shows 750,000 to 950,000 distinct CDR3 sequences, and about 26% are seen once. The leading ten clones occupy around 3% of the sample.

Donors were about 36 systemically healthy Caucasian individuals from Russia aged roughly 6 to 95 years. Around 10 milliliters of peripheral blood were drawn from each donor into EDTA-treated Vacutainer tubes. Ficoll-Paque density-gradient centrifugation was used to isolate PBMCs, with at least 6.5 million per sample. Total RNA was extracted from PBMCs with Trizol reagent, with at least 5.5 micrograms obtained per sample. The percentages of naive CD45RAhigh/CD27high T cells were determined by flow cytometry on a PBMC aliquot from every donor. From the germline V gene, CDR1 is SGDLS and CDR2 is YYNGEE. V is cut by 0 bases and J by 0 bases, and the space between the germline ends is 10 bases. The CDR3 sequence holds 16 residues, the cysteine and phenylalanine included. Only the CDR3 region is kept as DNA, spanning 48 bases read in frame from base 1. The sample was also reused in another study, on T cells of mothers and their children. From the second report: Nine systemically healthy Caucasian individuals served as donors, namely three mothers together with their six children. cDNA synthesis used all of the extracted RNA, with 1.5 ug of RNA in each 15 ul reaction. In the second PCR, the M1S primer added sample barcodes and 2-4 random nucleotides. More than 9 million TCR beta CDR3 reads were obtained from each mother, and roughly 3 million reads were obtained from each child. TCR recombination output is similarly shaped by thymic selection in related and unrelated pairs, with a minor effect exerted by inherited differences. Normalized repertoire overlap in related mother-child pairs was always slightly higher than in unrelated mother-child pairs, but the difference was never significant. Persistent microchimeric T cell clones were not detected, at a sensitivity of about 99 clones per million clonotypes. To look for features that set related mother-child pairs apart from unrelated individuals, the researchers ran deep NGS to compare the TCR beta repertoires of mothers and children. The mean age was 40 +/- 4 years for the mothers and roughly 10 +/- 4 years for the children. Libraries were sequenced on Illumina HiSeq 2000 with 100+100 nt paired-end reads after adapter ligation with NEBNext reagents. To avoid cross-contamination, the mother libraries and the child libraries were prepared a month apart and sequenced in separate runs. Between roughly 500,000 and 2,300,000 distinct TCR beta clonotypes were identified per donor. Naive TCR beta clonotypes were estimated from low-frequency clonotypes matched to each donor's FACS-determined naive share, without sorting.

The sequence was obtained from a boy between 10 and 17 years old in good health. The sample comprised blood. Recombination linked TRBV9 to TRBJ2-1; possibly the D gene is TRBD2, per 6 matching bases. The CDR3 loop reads CASSVVVSGSYNEQFF. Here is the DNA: TGTGCCAGCAGCGTAGTGGTTAGCGGCTCCTACAATGAGCAGTTCTTC.